A single sample gave rise to the 14 T cell receptor beta chains below, sequenced in a study of blood T cell repertoires in COVID-19. Clones were read by immunoSEQ multiplex PCR, and TCRdb kept only the in-frame ones, dropping some. The data contain about 380,000 clones, around 87% of them singletons. The specimen sequenced was PBMCs or T cells enriched from blood (not recorded which). The receptor source for this set is a man aged 30 to 45 who had recovered from COVID-19.

The chain links TRBV24-1 to TRBJ2-2; 9 bases fit TRBD1. V was clipped by 7 bases and J by 5 bases; unmatched bases: 1. Germline V gene data show CDR1 as KGHDR and CDR2 as SFDVKD. This CDR3 is 13 amino acids long. CDR3 bases: TGTGCCACCAGGGGACAGGGTACCGGGGAGCTGTTTTTT. Protein sequence: CATRGQGTGELFF.

The sample holds a few counts of this clone. The chain combines TRBV5-4 with TRBJ1-2; no reliable D call. The CDR3 extends over 12 amino acids. V dropped 8 bases and J dropped 8 bases, with 16 bases sitting between them. The germline gives CDR1 SGHNT, CDR2 YYREEE (reference sequence). The CDR3 bases are TGTGCCAGTACAACCGGGGAGGAAGGCTACACCTTC. This gives the protein CASTTGEEGYTF.

This chain connects TRBV7-8 to TRBJ2-1, with a possible D match to TRBD1 (5 bases). The germline gives CDR1 SGHVS, CDR2 FQNEAQ. The CDR3 extends over 14 amino acids. V was cut by 5 bases and J by 5 bases, with 13 bases left in between. The CDR3 DNA is TGTGCCAGCAGCCCGCGTCCAGGGAACAATGAGCAGTTCTTC. Translated: CASSPRPGNNEQFF.

This chain links TRBV2 with TRBJ1-2, with TRBD1 identical over 11 bases. The V gene's germline CDR1 is SNHLY and CDR2 FYNNEI. This CDR3 contains 15 residues. With V trimmed by 0 bases and J by 8 bases, 5 bases remained unmatched. The CDR3 spells CASSEALWTGGGYTF. The CDR3 bases are TGTGCCAGCAGTGAAGCCCTATGGACAGGGGGCGGCTACACCTTC. Variable domain in full (rest from reference TRBV2 and TRBJ1-2): EPEVTQTPSHQVTQMGQEVILRCVPISNHLYFYWYRQILGQKVEFLVSFYNNEISEKSEIFDDQFSVERPDGSNFTLKIRSTKLEDSAMYFCASSEALWTGGGYTFGSGTRLTVV.

The V and J genes are TRBV14 and TRBJ1-1; possible D gene TRBD1, 5 bases. Per the germline V gene, CDR1 is SGHDN and CDR2 is FVKESK. The CDR3 consists of 13 residues. V lost 3 bases and J lost 2, with 7 bases in between. CDR3 in amino acids: CASSQQGNTEAFF. The CDR3 DNA reads as TGTGCCAGCAGCCAGCAGGGTAACACTGAAGCTTTCTTT.

This chain connects TRBV11-2 to TRBJ2-6; 7 bases are a match to TRBD1. The CDR3 has 18 amino acids. The J segment lost 0 bases and the V segment lost 5 bases, leaving 10 bases of the junction unmatched. The germline V gene has CDR1 SGHAT and CDR2 FQNNGV. As DNA, the CDR3 is TGTGCCAGCAGCCAGGGACAGCTCACCCACTCTGGGGCCAACGTCCTGACTTTC. It is translated as CASSQGQLTHSGANVLTF.

The gene calls are TRBV11-3 and TRBJ2-7; 7 nucleotides agree with TRBD1. The CDR3 covers 13 residues. Germline V CDR1 and CDR2: SGHNT, YENEEA. V gave up 9 bases and J gave up 5 bases; unmatched junction bases: 10. The CDR3 coding sequence is TGTGCCAGGACCTCTAGGGGACAGCACGAGCAGTACTTC. Translated, it gives CARTSRGQHEQYF.

The genes are TRBV7-6 and TRBJ2-3, with D possibly TRBD2 on 6 matching bases. The CDR3 covers 15 residues. Germline CDR1 is SGHVS and CDR2 is FNYEAQ. V was trimmed by 7 bases and J by 4 bases, leaving 18 bases between them. The CDR3 DNA reads as TGTGCCAGCATCCCTCTGGGGGGAACCTCAGATACGCAGTATTTT. This sequence encodes CASIPLGGTSDTQYF. Filled out from reference TRBV7-6 and TRBJ2-3, the complete variable domain reads GAGVSQSPRYKVTKRGQDVALRCDPISGHVSLYWYRQALGQGPEFLTYFNYEAQQDKSGLPNDRFSAERPEGSISTLTIQRTEQRDSAMYRCASIPLGGTSDTQYFGPGTRLTVL.

This chain uses TRBV27 with TRBJ1-6; 7 bases fit TRBD1. Germline V gene data show CDR1 as MNHEY and CDR2 as SMNVEV (reference sequence). Trimming at V came to 7 bases and at J to 13 bases, leaving 10 bases not matched to a gene. This CDR3 has 13 amino acids. CDR3 amino acids: CASKYRGDHPLHF. In DNA form, the CDR3 reads TGTGCCAGCAAGTACAGGGGCGATCACCCCCTCCACTTT.

The chain combines TRBV5-1 with TRBJ1-6; no reliable D call. The CDR3 has 15 residues. Germline V CDR1 and CDR2: SGHRS, YFSETQ. V was pared by 0 bases and J by 5 bases, with 9 bases between. CDR3 sequence: CASSLDVSNNSPLHF. CDR3 nucleotides: TGCGCCAGCAGCTTGGACGTCAGTAATAATTCACCCCTCCACTTT.

The chain couples TRBV5-1 to TRBJ1-3; D gene uncertain. Germline assignment: CDR1 SGHRS and CDR2 YFSETQ. The length of the CDR3 is 16 residues. V was clipped by 4 bases and J by 0 bases, with 14 bases between them. CDR3 loop: CASSPIGQSSGNTIYF. The CDR3, as DNA: TGCGCCAGCAGCCCCATTGGGCAGAGCTCTGGAAACACCATATATTTT.

This rearrangement joins TRBV6-5 to TRBJ2-1; 10 bases are a match to TRBD1. J was trimmed by 6 bases and V by 0 bases; bases with no gene match: 5. The CDR3 is made up of 16 amino acids. Germline V gene data show CDR1 as MNHEY and CDR2 as SVGAGI. This CDR3 is CASSYSYDRGLNEQFF. DNA for the CDR3: TGTGCCAGCAGTTACTCATATGACAGGGGGCTCAATGAGCAGTTCTTC.

In this sample, this clone turned up a few times. In the same sample, other DNA sequences code for this CDR3. The gene calls are TRBV18 and TRBJ1-1; perhaps TRBD1 as D (5 bases). Trimming stripped 1 base from V and 7 bases from J, with 10 bases between. This CDR3 spans 13 amino acids. Germline V lookup: CDR1 KGHSH, CDR2 LQKENI. The DNA of the CDR3 is TGTGCCAGCTCACCACTTGGTCAGGGTGAAGCTTTCTTT. This translates into CASSPLGQGEAFF.

Only one count was recorded for this clone. The rearrangement joins TRBV30 to TRBJ1-1, with D hard to call. Trimming took 0 bases from V and 7 from J, leaving 9 bases between them. Germline V gene sequence: CDR1 GTSNPN, CDR2 SVGIG (reference sequence). The CDR3 covers 12 residues. CDR3 bases: TGTGCCTGGAGTGTACAGAACCTTGAAGCTTTCTTT. This codes for CAWSVQNLEAFF.